Given below is one T cell receptor (beta chain) in context. The CDR3 loop spans 14 amino acids. Germline-derived CDR1 and CDR2 are SGHAT and FQDESV (reference sequence). Losses at the gene ends were 3 bases for V and 5 bases for J; bases not matched to a gene: 3. Assay used: immunoSEQ multiplex PCR; TCRdb lists only in-frame clones, some missing. The sample records approximately 200,000 clones, about 76% being singletons. This record comes from a study of blood T cell repertoires in COVID-19. Study context: There were acute and convalescent COVID-19 samples, and they came from the United States, Italy and Spain.

This sequence was found in a woman aged 35 to 49 with COVID-19, enrolled during active disease. This chain connects TRBV11-1 to TRBJ1-4; 7 positions match TRBD1. Sequenced sample: peripheral blood. The CDR3 DNA is TGTGCCAGCAGCTTCGGACAGGACAATGAAAAACTGTTTTTT. This gives the protein CASSFGQDNEKLFF.